The clone carrying this TCR beta chain was observed a few times. The antigen remains undetermined. Each CDR3 protein gets one entry after TCRdb re-called the 5' RACE reads with MiXCR. The data hold tens of thousands of distinct CDR3 sequences, with 10% to 15% observed a single time. This CDR3 is 14 amino acids long. CDR1 and CDR2 (germline): SGHTA, FQGNSA. Trimming removed 4 bases at V and 5 bases at J, with 11 bases between. The data originate from a study of early T cells in non-severe SARS-CoV-2 infection. Overall study results and limits: Anti-spike CD8 specificities were favored by VDJdb matching, whose results missed private and CD4 specificities.

The TCR sequence derives from an adult who was a healthcare worker with PCR-confirmed SARS-CoV-2 infection or an uninfected control (not recorded which). This rearrangement joins TRBV7-2 to TRBJ2-2; perhaps D is TRBD1 or TRBD2 (5 bases each). Input material: whole blood. CDR3 loop: CASSSKWGTGELFF. The CDR3 DNA reads as TGTGCCAGCAGCTCCAAGTGGGGGACCGGGGAGCTGTTTTTT.